This is a list of T cell receptor beta chains from one sample in a study of control samples from healthy donors and cancer patients. Generated by immunoSEQ multiplex PCR, the TCRdb table keeps only in-frame clones and is missing some. The repertoire holds approximately 110,000 clones, 83% seen once, with over 10% in the top ten. Sequencing was performed on blood. These receptors were taken from a woman between 45 and 60 years old in good health. Each CDR3 is given with its conserved first and last residue. Each record gives: V gene, J gene, clone size, D gene, CDR3 protein, CDR3 DNA. A D gene is named only where the DNA matches it firmly. Only some rows state a clone size, as once, few, many or a class for expanded clones.

TRBV9	TRBJ2-7	.	TRBD1	CASSPRQGVYEQYF	TGTGCCAGCAGCCCCCGACAGGGAGTCTACGAGCAGTACTTC
TRBV29-1	TRBJ1-5	few	.	CSVGPTSNQPQHF	TGCAGCGTTGGACCAACGAGCAATCAGCCCCAGCATTTT
TRBV6-2/TRBV6-3	TRBJ1-2	.	.	CASSPQGNYGYTF	TGTGCCAGCAGCCCACAGGGAAACTATGGCTACACCTTC
TRBV19	TRBJ2-1	.	TRBD2	CASSIATSGAYNEQFF	TGTGCCAGTAGTATAGCGACTAGCGGGGCTTACAATGAGCAGTTCTTC
TRBV24-1	TRBJ1-5	.	TRBD1	CATSDSNRGNQPQHF	TGTGCCACCAGTGATTCAAACAGGGGAAATCAGCCCCAGCATTTT
TRBV2	TRBJ1-1	.	TRBD1	CASSQNRGPGNTEAFF	TGTGCCAGCAGCCAGAACAGGGGCCCGGGGAACACTGAAGCTTTCTTT
TRBV19	TRBJ2-5	.	TRBD1	CASNRGRKETQYF	TGTGCCAGTAACAGGGGGCGGAAAGAGACCCAGTACTTC
TRBV5-5	TRBJ2-7	few	TRBD1	CASSWNTGGGEQYF	TGTGCCAGCAGCTGGAATACAGGGGGTGGTGAGCAGTACTTC
TRBV18	TRBJ1-1	once	.	CASSLFDTRNTEAFF	TGTGCCAGCTCACTTTTCGACACTCGGAACACTGAAGCTTTCTTT
TRBV5-1	TRBJ1-2	.	TRBD1	CASSPGTGEYGYTF	TGCGCCAGCAGCCCAGGGACAGGGGAATATGGCTACACCTTC
TRBV24-1	TRBJ1-5	once	.	CATSAPGNQPQHF	TGTGCCACCAGTGCCCCAGGCAATCAGCCCCAGCATTTT
TRBV12-3/TRBV12-4	TRBJ1-1	.	.	CASSREPTEAFF	TGTGCCAGCAGTAGGGAGCCCACTGAAGCTTTCTTT
TRBV27	TRBJ2-6	once	.	CASSPMGSGANVLTF	TGTGCCAGCAGTCCGATGGGCTCTGGGGCCAACGTCCTGACTTTC
TRBV6-4	TRBJ2-7	.	TRBD1	CASSRQGFGSYEQYF	TGTGCCAGCAGCAGACAGGGGTTCGGCTCCTACGAGCAGTACTTC
TRBV4-2	TRBJ2-3	.	TRBD2	CASSHGRLAGTDTQYF	TGTGCCAGCAGCCATGGTCGACTAGCGGGAACAGATACGCAGTATTTT
TRBV27	TRBJ1-5	.	TRBD1	CASSLRRQGRNQPQHF	TGTGCCAGCAGTTTACGGAGACAGGGTCGCAATCAGCCCCAGCATTTT